This record concerns one T cell receptor beta chain sequence. No antigen is known for it. The CDR3 runs 13 residues. CDR1 and CDR2 from the germline V gene are MDHEN and SYDVKM. The V gene lost 6 bases and the J gene lost 6 bases, with 14 bases spanning the gap. These data are taken from a study of T cells after posttransplantation cyclophosphamide. The naive gate required viable CD3+CD4+ or CD3+CD8+ cells with CCR7+CD45RA+CD45RO-CD95-CD27+CD28+ phenotype. The data were produced by immunoSEQ multiplex PCR, yet TCRdb's version contains in-frame clones alone and is incomplete. The sample shows over a thousand clones, 95% to 98% of them seen only once. Study outcomes and limitations: Skin or GI-infiltrating T cells shared few TRB sequences with blood. Later post-transplant blood repertoires were often dominated by donor CD8+ memory clones.

The material sequenced was naive CD8+ T cells sorted from PBMCs. This clonotype was obtained from a woman aged 60-70 years in good health, CMV-negative, and a related stem cell transplant donor. The chain is built from TRBV28 and TRBJ1-2; TRBD1 is a possible D gene (6 bases). CDR3 DNA: TGTGCCAGCAGCATCAACAGGGTAAATGGCTACACCTTC. Its protein product is CASSINRVNGYTF.